The rows below give T cell receptor beta chains drawn from one sample of a study of healthy donors' naive CD4 and CD8 T cells. TCRdb analysed the reads with MiXCR anew, one entry per CDR3 protein. The table includes roughly 200,000 distinct CDR3 sequences, around 70% detected once. Sequences were obtained from naive CD4+ and CD8+ T cells sorted from blood, pooled from several donors. The source is a pool of human donors in good health; the sample pools cells from several healthy donors. Both conserved end residues are part of each CDR3. D genes are given only for firm matches. The size entry is marked missing in some rows and otherwise reads once, few, many or a size class.

v_gene	j_gene	d_gene	abundance	CDR3nt	CDR3aa
TRBV3-1	TRBJ2-1	NA	NA	TGTGCCAGCAGCCCCTGGGGGGAGGGGGACAATGAGCAGTTCTTC	CASSPWGEGDNEQFF
TRBV19	TRBJ2-7	NA	NA	TGTGCCAGTAGTATTCGGAGGGCCACCTACGAGCAGTACTTC	CASSIRRATYEQYF
TRBV6-5	TRBJ2-7	TRBD2	NA	TGTGCCAGCAGTTCTAGCGGGAGGGGTACCTACGAGCAGTACTTC	CASSSSGRGTYEQYF
TRBV19	TRBJ2-1	TRBD1	NA	TGTGCCAGTATCGGACCCGGGACAGGTACCAACAATGAGCAGTTCTTC	CASIGPGTGTNNEQFF
TRBV29-1	TRBJ1-2	NA	NA	TGCAGCGTTGTAGTACCGAGGGGAGGCCAAGGCGGCTACACCTTC	CSVVVPRGGQGGYTF
TRBV6-5	TRBJ2-7	NA	NA	TGTGCCAGCAGTTACGACTCAGTGATCTCCTACGAGCAGTACTTC	CASSYDSVISYEQYF
TRBV6-5	TRBJ1-3	NA	NA	TGTGCCAGCAGTAAGCAGGGGACTGGAAACACCATATATTTT	CASSKQGTGNTIYF
TRBV6-2/TRBV6-3	TRBJ2-1	NA	NA	TGTGCCAGCAGTCCTCTACGGAGCTCCTACAATGAGCAGTTCTTC	CASSPLRSSYNEQFF
TRBV12-3/TRBV12-4	TRBJ2-3	TRBD2	NA	TGTGCCAGCAGGCTGAGCGGGGTTAGCACAGATACGCAGTATTTT	CASRLSGVSTDTQYF
TRBV5-1	TRBJ2-1	NA	NA	TGCGCCAGCGGACAGATAGGGACGTATGAGCAGTTCTTC	CASGQIGTYEQFF
TRBV24-1	TRBJ2-1	NA	once	TGTGCCACCAGTGATTTCCAAGGTGAGCAGTTCTTC	CATSDFQGEQFF
TRBV19	TRBJ2-2	NA	NA	TGTGCCAGTAGAACGGCCCTCAGTAGGACCGGGGAGCTGTTTTTT	CASRTALSRTGELFF
TRBV11-2	TRBJ1-3	NA	NA	TGTGCCAGCAGCTTAGTGTTGGCAGTCTCCTCTGGAAACACCATATATTTT	CASSLVLAVSSGNTIYF
TRBV27	TRBJ1-4	NA	NA	TGTGCCAGCAATAGAGGACAGCATAATGAAAAACTGTTTTTT	CASNRGQHNEKLFF
TRBV11-2	TRBJ2-7	TRBD2	once	TGTGCCAGCAGCTTACTTCCCAGCGGGACTACCTACGAGCAGTACTTC	CASSLLPSGTTYEQYF
TRBV10-3	TRBJ1-1	NA	NA	TGTGCCATCAGTGTTGGGAACACTGAAGCTTTCTTT	CAISVGNTEAFF
TRBV11-1	TRBJ2-3	NA	NA	TGTGCCAGCAGCTTAAGGAGGGTCCCATATCGAGATACGCAGTATTTT	CASSLRRVPYRDTQYF
TRBV6-1	TRBJ2-1	TRBD1	NA	TGTGCCAGCAGTCGACAGGGGATCAATGAGCAGTTCTTC	CASSRQGINEQFF
TRBV6-5	TRBJ2-2	NA	NA	TGTGCCAGCAGTTCCTGGGGAAACACCGGGGAGCTGTTTTTT	CASSSWGNTGELFF
TRBV29-1	TRBJ1-1	NA	NA	TGCAGCGTCCCCCAGGGAAACACTGAAGCTTTCTTT	CSVPQGNTEAFF
TRBV27	TRBJ1-2	NA	large	TGTGCCAGCAGTTTATCGATGGAAGGCCATGGCTACACCTTC	CASSLSMEGHGYTF
TRBV19	TRBJ2-7	NA	few	TGTGCCAGTAGTATTGGGACACCCTCCTACGAGCAGTACTTC	CASSIGTPSYEQYF
TRBV30	TRBJ1-5	TRBD1	NA	TGTGCCTGGAGGGTAGGGGGCGGCAATCAGCCCCAGCATTTT	CAWRVGGGNQPQHF
TRBV29-1	TRBJ1-2	NA	few	TGCAGCGTTGTTCAGGAGACTAACTATGGCTACACCTTC	CSVVQETNYGYTF
TRBV5-1	TRBJ2-4	NA	NA	TGCGCCAGTAGCTTGGAAGGCCGGGGTGCCAAAAACATTCAGTACTTC	CASSLEGRGAKNIQYF
TRBV29-1	TRBJ1-1	NA	once	TGCAGCGTTGAACCCCGGCCGAGTGAAGCTTTCTTT	CSVEPRPSEAFF
TRBV6-2/TRBV6-3	TRBJ1-2	NA	NA	TGTGCCAGCAGTTTTACGGGGTTCTATGGCTACACCTTC	CASSFTGFYGYTF
TRBV7-2	TRBJ2-7	TRBD1	NA	TGTGCCAGCAGCCCCGGGACAGGGGGCCGCGAGCAGTACTTC	CASSPGTGGREQYF
TRBV6-6	TRBJ1-1	NA	few	TGTGCCAGCAGAGACTCCGGGAGCATGGACACTGAAGCTTTCTTT	CASRDSGSMDTEAFF
TRBV6-6	TRBJ1-1	NA	NA	TGTGCCAGCAGTTATCATAAGGGGAACACTGAAGCTTTCTTT	CASSYHKGNTEAFF
TRBV29-1	TRBJ2-1	NA	NA	TGCAGCGTTGGGCGACTAAGGGGCGACGAGCAGTTCTTC	CSVGRLRGDEQFF
TRBV19	TRBJ2-3	NA	NA	TGTGCCAGTAGTATGAGAGGGGATAGCACAGATACGCAGTATTTT	CASSMRGDSTDTQYF
TRBV10-3	TRBJ2-1	NA	NA	TGTGCCATCAGTGACCAGAGGAATGAGCAGTTCTTC	CAISDQRNEQFF
TRBV6-2/TRBV6-3	TRBJ2-1	NA	NA	TGTGCCAGCAGTTACTCGAGACTGACAGACAATGAGCAGTTCTTC	CASSYSRLTDNEQFF
TRBV27	TRBJ1-6	NA	NA	TGTGCCAGCAGGAACAGGGAGGGCAATTCACCCCTCCACTTT	CASRNREGNSPLHF
TRBV11-2	TRBJ2-3	NA	NA	TGTGCCAGCAGCTTAGGTACAGGGATAGATACGCAGTATTTT	CASSLGTGIDTQYF
TRBV7-9	TRBJ1-2	NA	NA	TGTGCCAGCAGCCACAGCGGAGGGGGGCCATACGGCTACACCTTC	CASSHSGGGPYGYTF
TRBV6-5	TRBJ2-1	NA	NA	TGTGCCAGCAGTGAAACTATGCGGAATCACAATGAGCAGTTCTTC	CASSETMRNHNEQFF
TRBV7-8	TRBJ1-1	NA	NA	TGTGCCAGCAGCCCGGGGACTCTCAACACTGAAGCTTTCTTT	CASSPGTLNTEAFF
TRBV27	TRBJ2-3	NA	once	TGTGCCAGCAGTGTTCGCGCCAGCACAGATACGCAGTATTTT	CASSVRASTDTQYF
TRBV29-1	TRBJ2-3	TRBD2	NA	TGCAGCGTCCGGACTAGCGGGAGGACCACAGATACGCAGTATTTT	CSVRTSGRTTDTQYF
TRBV20-1	TRBJ1-1	NA	NA	TGCAGTGCTAGTTCCGGGGGCCCAGCCAACACTGAAGCTTTCTTT	CSASSGGPANTEAFF
TRBV20-1	TRBJ2-5	TRBD1	once	TGCAGTGCTTCCACAGGGGGCAACCAAGAGACCCAGTACTTC	CSASTGGNQETQYF
TRBV6-5	TRBJ1-1	NA	NA	TGTGCCATCGGTCAGGTCGTCACTGAAGCTTTCTTT	CAIGQVVTEAFF
TRBV7-8	TRBJ2-1	NA	NA	TGTGCCAGCAGCATCCTTCGGGGGTACAATGAGCAGTTCTTC	CASSILRGYNEQFF
TRBV11-3	TRBJ2-7	TRBD2	NA	TGTGCCAGCAGCTTAGATGGTCGGCTAGCGGGGGCAGCCTACGAGCAGTACTTC	CASSLDGRLAGAAYEQYF
TRBV14	TRBJ2-1	NA	NA	TGTGCCAGCAGCCTTAGCGTGGTGCGGTTCTTC	CASSLSVVRFF
TRBV19	TRBJ2-1	NA	NA	TGTGCCAGCCATGACAGGAGCTCCTACAATGAGCAGTTCTTC	CASHDRSSYNEQFF
TRBV6-5	TRBJ2-5	TRBD1	NA	TGTGCCAGCAATTACGGACAGGGAGAGACCCAGTACTTC	CASNYGQGETQYF
TRBV29-1	TRBJ1-2	TRBD1	few	TGCAGCGTTTCCGTGGACAGGACCTATGGCTACACCTTC	CSVSVDRTYGYTF
TRBV15	TRBJ2-5	NA	NA	TGTGCCACCAGCAGGGCTACAGGGTTAACGGAGACCCAGTACTTC	CATSRATGLTETQYF